This TCR beta chain was recorded in a study of cytomegalovirus exposure and HLA in healthy donors. Points from the study as a whole: What a later analysis showed was that several of the most significant clusters appeared linked to common viral pathogens.

The CDR3 is made up of 15 amino acids. V shed 5 bases and J shed 4 bases, with 16 bases lying between them. Germline V CDR1 and CDR2: MNHEY, SVGAGI. The PCR ran on 60 Vbeta and 13 Jbeta primers. Sequencing was performed with immunoSEQ multiplex PCR; in TCRdb, only in-frame clones are kept and a portion is missing. In the table there are over 100,000 clones, around 76% of which are singletons. This clone appeared a few times. What it binds is unknown. The sequencing sample was made of PBMCs. The genes are TRBV6-5 and TRBJ2-3; possible D gene TRBD2, 6 bases. The sequence was collected from a male donor in good health and CMV-seronegative. As DNA, the CDR3 is TGTGCCAGCAGTCCCGGGACTCCTAGCTCAGATACGCAGTATTTT. As protein: CASSPGTPSSDTQYF.